Below, 27 T cell receptor beta chains from the same sample are listed, as sequenced in a study of cytomegalovirus exposure and HLA in healthy donors. The PCR was carried out with 60 Vbeta primers and 13 Jbeta primers. TCRdb's table, derived via immunoSEQ multiplex PCR, lists solely in-frame clones and lacks some. Among some 29,000 clones listed, around 40% were seen once. The material sequenced was PBMCs. All receptors come from a woman aged 45-59 years in good health and CMV-seronegative.

V and J are TRBV6-5 and TRBJ2-1; maybe TRBD1 (5 bases). The V end lost 4 bases, the J end lost 5 bases, and 18 bases lay between the germline ends. This CDR3 spans 16 amino acids. Per germline, CDR1 MNHEY and CDR2 SVGAGI. CDR3 region: CASSWGTVPRDNEQFF. The CDR3, as DNA: TGTGCCAGCAGTTGGGGCACAGTCCCTCGGGACAATGAGCAGTTCTTC.

This chain connects TRBV5-4 to TRBJ1-5; TRBD1 matches at 7 bases. The CDR3 spans 16 residues. V lost 0 bases, J lost 2 bases, and 5 bases stayed unmatched. Germline lookup yields CDR1 SGHNT and CDR2 YYREEE (reference sequence). This chain's CDR3 is CASSLGGGRGNQPQHF. As DNA, the CDR3 is TGTGCCAGCAGCTTGGGAGGGGGCCGGGGCAATCAGCCCCAGCATTTT.

V and J are TRBV28 and TRBJ1-5, with 7 bases identical to TRBD1. CDR3 length equals 15 residues. Germline assignment: CDR1 MDHEN and CDR2 SYDVKM. Trimming at V came to 5 bases and at J to 3 bases, leaving 7 bases not matched to a gene. The CDR3 nucleotides read TGTGCCAGCAGTCGCCCCGACAGGGCCAATCAGCCCCAGCATTTT. It specifies CASSRPDRANQPQHF.

The chain has TRBV6-1 and TRBJ1-1; 12 bases are shared with TRBD1. Germline CDR1 MNHNS, CDR2 SASEGT. The CDR3 is 18 amino acids. J lost 5 bases, V lost 2 bases, and 12 bases had no gene match. The chain's CDR3 is CASSERGTGGYERTEAFF. Written as DNA, the CDR3 is TGTGCCAGCAGTGAAAGGGGGACAGGGGGCTATGAGAGGACTGAAGCTTTCTTT.

The chain carries TRBV7-9 and TRBJ2-2; D may be TRBD2 (6 bases). The germline CDR1 and CDR2 sequences are SEHNR and FQNEAQ (reference sequence). The V gene lost 2 bases and the J gene lost 0 bases, with 10 bases spanning the gap. This CDR3 contains 16 residues. CDR3 region: CASSLRAGSNTGELFF. For the CDR3, the DNA is TGTGCCAGCAGCTTACGAGCGGGCTCGAACACCGGGGAGCTGTTTTTT.

This chain links TRBV19 with TRBJ1-2; 7 positions agree with TRBD1. The V gene end was trimmed by 6 bases and the J gene end by 8 bases; junction bases not matched to a gene: 15. Germline V gives CDR1 LNHDA, CDR2 SQIVND (reference sequence). The CDR3 sequence is 15 residues long. For the CDR3, the DNA is TGTGCCAGTAGCGACCCGGGACAGATAACTAGAGGCTACACCTTC. Translation gives CASSDPGQITRGYTF.

The rearrangement uses TRBV15 and TRBJ1-4, with TRBD1 matching over 9 bases. V was pared by 8 bases and J by 7 bases, with 8 bases of the junction left unmatched. Germline V CDR1 and CDR2: LNHNV, YYDKDF (reference sequence). The CDR3 is 14 residues long. CDR3 DNA sequence: TGTGCCACCGGCGGGACAGGGAGGATTGAAAAACTGTTTTTT. The encoded protein is CATGGTGRIEKLFF.

The sample holds one count of this clone. The V and J genes are TRBV4-2 and TRBJ1-2, with 11 bases lining up with TRBD1. CDR3 length equals 16 residues. Germline assignment: CDR1 LGHNA and CDR2 YNFKEQ. V shed 1 base and J 3 bases; nucleotides not matched to a gene: 4. CDR3 sequence reads: CASSQGGQGVDYGYTF. The CDR3 DNA reads TGTGCCAGCAGCCAAGGGGGACAGGGGGTCGACTATGGCTACACCTTC.

The chain links TRBV7-8 to TRBJ1-1; D may be TRBD1 (6 bases). Between the trimmed V and J ends, which lost 4 bases and 4 bases, there was a span of 22 bases. CDR1 SGHVS and CDR2 FQNEAQ come from the germline V gene. CDR3 size: 17 residues. This CDR3 reads CASSSRLGTLMTTEAFF. The DNA for the CDR3 is TGTGCCAGCAGCTCCCGTTTGGGGACACTGATGACCACTGAAGCTTTCTTT.

J is TRBJ2-5 and V is TRBV7-9; TRBD2 matches 7 bases. The CDR3 length is 11 residues. Germline-derived CDR1 and CDR2 are SEHNR and FQNEAQ (reference sequence). This CDR3 reads CAGGVQETQYF. The CDR3 DNA follows: TGTGCGGGGGGGGTGCAAGAGACCCAGTACTTC.

The rearrangement joins TRBV5-5 to TRBJ1-2; no definite D call. Trimming left V 0 bases short and J 1 base short, with 7 bases between. Germline CDR1 SGHKS, CDR2 YYEKEE (reference sequence). The length of the CDR3 is 14 residues. The CDR3 DNA sequence: TGTGCCAGCAGCTTGGACGGGTTTAACTATGGCTACACCTTC. Its protein is CASSLDGFNYGYTF.

In this sample, this clone turned up a few times. The chain carries TRBV6-4 and TRBJ2-1, with 8 bases aligning to TRBD2. The J segment lost 0 bases and the V segment lost 9 bases, leaving 4 bases of the junction unmatched. The germline V gene has CDR1 MRHNA and CDR2 SNTAGT. The CDR3 totals 14 residues. This CDR3 reads CASLAGSSYNEQFF. The CDR3 DNA reads as TGTGCCAGTCTAGCGGGCAGCTCCTACAATGAGCAGTTCTTC.

J is TRBJ1-6 and V is TRBV19; D possibly corresponds to TRBD1 (6 bases). Trimming left V 5 bases short and J 11 bases short, with 19 bases between. Per germline, CDR1 LNHDA and CDR2 SQIVND (reference sequence). The CDR3 is 15 amino acids. In DNA form, the CDR3 reads TGTGCCAGTAGTTGGACAGTTAACAACGATCCACCCCTCCACTTT. This gives the protein CASSWTVNNDPPLHF.

This chain connects TRBV2 to TRBJ2-7, with D perhaps matching TRBD2 (6 bases). V was shortened by 8 bases and J by 2 bases, with 10 bases between the two germline ends. The V gene's germline CDR1 is SNHLY and CDR2 FYNNEI. The CDR3 length is 12 residues. For the CDR3, the DNA is TGTGCCAGCCGGGACTTCCCCTACGAGCAGTACTTC. Translation: CASRDFPYEQYF.

This clone was found a few times. This chain connects TRBV28 to TRBJ2-7; the D gene is possibly TRBD1 (6 bases). The CDR3 length is 13 residues. Between the trimmed V and J ends, which lost 2 bases and 4 bases, there was a span of 9 bases. From germline, CDR1 is MDHEN and CDR2 SYDVKM. CDR3 DNA sequence: TGTGCCAGCAGTTTAGGGGGCTTGTACGAGCAGTACTTC. This sequence encodes CASSLGGLYEQYF.

This chain joins TRBV5-4 and TRBJ2-7; D perhaps matches TRBD2 (6 bases). Between the trimmed V and J ends, which lost 4 bases and 7 bases, there was a span of 18 bases. The CDR3 totals 14 residues. CDR1 is SGHNT and CDR2 is YYREEE in the germline V gene (reference sequence). CDR3 DNA sequence: TGTGCCAGCAGCCACCGGGACTCCCGGAAGGAGCAGTACTTC. Translation gives CASSHRDSRKEQYF.

V is TRBV19 and J is TRBJ1-3; no definite D call. This CDR3 spans 16 amino acids. V was clipped by 3 bases and J by 1 base, with 13 bases between them. Looked up from germline, CDR1 is LNHDA and CDR2 is SQIVND (reference sequence). The CDR3: CASSIKASGSGNTIYF. The CDR3 coding sequence is TGTGCCAGTAGTATCAAGGCTTCGGGGTCTGGAAACACCATATATTTT.

This clone has a handful of counts. This chain uses TRBV5-4 with TRBJ2-3, with 7 bases that match TRBD1. There are 15 residues in the CDR3. Trimming removed 6 bases from V and 2 bases from J; junction bases left unmatched: 9. The germline V gene encodes CDR1 SGHNT and CDR2 YYREEE (reference sequence). The DNA for the CDR3 is TGTGCCAGCACCCCAGGGGGAGCCGCCACAGATACGCAGTATTTT. Amino acid sequence: CASTPGGAATDTQYF.

The V call is TRBV7-2, the J call TRBJ2-2; D is uncertain. Germline V lookup: CDR1 SGHTA, CDR2 FQGNSA. V shed 3 bases and J shed 8 bases, with 13 bases lying between them. The CDR3 spans 14 residues. CDR3 bases: TGTGCCAGCAGCTTTCTTCCCCCCCTTGGGGAGCTGTTTTTT. As protein: CASSFLPPLGELFF.

This clone was seen only a few times. This chain joins TRBV7-8 and TRBJ1-4; TRBD1 agrees at 8 bases. The CDR3 sequence is 15 residues long. Germline assignment: CDR1 SGHVS and CDR2 FQNEAQ. V trimming: 5 bases; J trimming: 7 bases; junction bases outside the gene matches: 9. CDR3 residues: CASSPQTGAGEKLFF. The CDR3 DNA is TGTGCCAGCAGCCCTCAGACAGGGGCGGGTGAAAAACTGTTTTTT.

This clone turned up a few times. The chain has TRBV4-1 and TRBJ2-7; D call uncertain. V dropped 2 bases and J dropped 4 bases, with 18 bases sitting between them. Germline lookup yields CDR1 MGHRA and CDR2 YSYEKL. The CDR3 extends over 16 amino acids. The CDR3 DNA is TGCGCCAGCAGCCAACGGTCTTCCCCTTCTATTTACGAGCAGTACTTC. Translated, it gives CASSQRSSPSIYEQYF.

This clone was counted a few times. The rearrangement links TRBV10-2 to TRBJ2-1; 11 nucleotides agree with TRBD2. The CDR3 length is 19 residues. The germline V gene has CDR1 WSHSY and CDR2 SAAADI. The V and J ends lost 0 bases and 3 bases, in that order; junction bases with no gene match: 10. The CDR3 region is CASSESRLAGTRVYNEQFF. The CDR3 nucleotides are TGCGCCAGCAGTGAGTCGAGACTAGCGGGGACACGAGTCTACAATGAGCAGTTCTTC.

The chain employs TRBV6-1 and TRBJ1-1; D is ambiguous. CDR3 length: 13 amino acids. The ends were cut back, 7 bases at V and 5 bases at J, with 14 bases in the middle. Germline-derived CDR1 and CDR2 are MNHNS and SASEGT. CDR3 region: CASIRQRGTEAFF. The CDR3 region has the DNA TGTGCCAGCATAAGGCAGCGAGGGACTGAAGCTTTCTTT.

This rearrangement joins TRBV4-1 to TRBJ2-2; TRBD2 agrees at 11 bases. This CDR3 has 14 amino acids. Germline lookup yields CDR1 MGHRA and CDR2 YSYEKL. V shed 11 bases, J shed 0 bases, and the junction held 2 bases outside the gene matches. CDR3 bases: TGCGCCGCGGGACTAGCGGCGAACACCGGGGAGCTGTTTTTT. It codes for CAAGLAANTGELFF.

A note on this clone: At one of its ends the junction is not consistent with the germline gene, which may arise from a read error. The chain combines TRBV5-1 with TRBJ2-1; 8 nucleotides align to TRBD2. There are 15 residues in the CDR3. Germline CDR1 reads SGHRS; CDR2 reads YFSETQ. The CDR3, as DNA: TGCGCCAGCAGCTTAGCGGGGGACTCCTACAATGGGCAGTTCTTC. As protein: CASSLAGDSYNGQFF. Supplemented by reference TRBV5-1 and TRBJ2-1, the full variable domain reads KAGVTQTPRYLIKTRGQQVTLSCSPISGHRSVSWYQQTPGQGLQFLFEYFSETQRNKGNFPGRFSGRQFSNSRSEMNVSTLELGDSALYLCASSLAGDSYNGQFFGPGTRLTVL.

This chain connects TRBV28 to TRBJ1-1; a possible D gene is TRBD1 (5 bases). This CDR3 contains 15 residues. CDR1 is MDHEN, CDR2 SYDVKM, per germline. Deletions cut 5 bases from V and 3 bases from J, with 16 bases between. The CDR3 DNA reads TGTGCCAGCAGTCCTACCGGGGCGGGGGACACTGAAGCTTTCTTT. This translates into CASSPTGAGDTEAFF.

The rearrangement uses TRBV7-9 and TRBJ1-3; 7 positions agree with TRBD1. Germline values: CDR1 SEHNR, CDR2 FQNEAQ (reference sequence). The CDR3 loop spans 17 amino acids. V shed 4 bases, J shed 2 bases, and the junction held 11 bases outside the gene matches. The CDR3 coding sequence is TGTGCCAGCAGCTCCGACAGGGCCGGAGGAACTGGAAACACCATATATTTT. Translating gives CASSSDRAGGTGNTIYF.